Sequencing of this T cell receptor beta chain was carried out in a study of glioma-infiltrating T cells after dendritic cell vaccination. Across the whole study: Post-vaccination tumor came from repeat resection after recurrence; four or five pre/post pairs existed. Study-wide results and caveats: Only a small number of patients had complete blood and tumor samples.

As for time point: after dendritic cell vaccination, including at tumor progression/relapse. Monocyte-derived dendritic cells, cultured six to seven days with IL-4 and GM-CSF, were pulsed with autologous tumor lysate. This clone occurred a few times. As yet, its antigen is unknown. The immunoSEQ assay amplified TCRB CDR3 from up to 2 ug DNA. Amplification used 60 V beta primers and 13 J beta primers. Some clones are missing from TCRdb's copy, which holds only in-frame ones; the method was immunoSEQ multiplex PCR. The table lists about 2,600 clones, approximately 85% of them singletons. The receptor was derived from a human donor with glioblastoma. Material: tumor tissue, obtained after dendritic cell vaccination.

In DNA form, the CDR3 reads TGTGCCAGCAGTGTTGGGCAGCTCTCTGGAAACACCATATATTTT. The encoded protein is CASSVGQLSGNTIYF. The chain is built from TRBV6-1 and TRBJ1-3; D is unresolved. The CDR3 length is 15 residues. Germline CDR1 and CDR2: MNHNS and SASEGT. Between the trimmed V and J ends, which lost 4 bases and 0 bases, there was a span of 10 bases.